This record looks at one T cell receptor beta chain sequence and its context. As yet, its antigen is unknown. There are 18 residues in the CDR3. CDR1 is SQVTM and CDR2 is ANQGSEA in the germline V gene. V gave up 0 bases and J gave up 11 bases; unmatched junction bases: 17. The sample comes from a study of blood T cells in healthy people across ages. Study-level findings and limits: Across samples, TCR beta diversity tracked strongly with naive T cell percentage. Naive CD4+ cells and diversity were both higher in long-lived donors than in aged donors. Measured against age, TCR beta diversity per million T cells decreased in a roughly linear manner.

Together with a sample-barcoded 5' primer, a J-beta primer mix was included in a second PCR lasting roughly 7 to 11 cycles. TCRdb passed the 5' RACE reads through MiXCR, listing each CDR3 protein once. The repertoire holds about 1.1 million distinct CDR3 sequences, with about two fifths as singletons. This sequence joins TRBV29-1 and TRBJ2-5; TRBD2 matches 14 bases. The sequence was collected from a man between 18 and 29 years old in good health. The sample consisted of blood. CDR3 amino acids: CSVEDLIPGLAGVNEQYF. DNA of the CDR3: TGCAGCGTTGAAGATCTTATCCCGGGACTAGCGGGGGTTAATGAGCAGTACTTC.